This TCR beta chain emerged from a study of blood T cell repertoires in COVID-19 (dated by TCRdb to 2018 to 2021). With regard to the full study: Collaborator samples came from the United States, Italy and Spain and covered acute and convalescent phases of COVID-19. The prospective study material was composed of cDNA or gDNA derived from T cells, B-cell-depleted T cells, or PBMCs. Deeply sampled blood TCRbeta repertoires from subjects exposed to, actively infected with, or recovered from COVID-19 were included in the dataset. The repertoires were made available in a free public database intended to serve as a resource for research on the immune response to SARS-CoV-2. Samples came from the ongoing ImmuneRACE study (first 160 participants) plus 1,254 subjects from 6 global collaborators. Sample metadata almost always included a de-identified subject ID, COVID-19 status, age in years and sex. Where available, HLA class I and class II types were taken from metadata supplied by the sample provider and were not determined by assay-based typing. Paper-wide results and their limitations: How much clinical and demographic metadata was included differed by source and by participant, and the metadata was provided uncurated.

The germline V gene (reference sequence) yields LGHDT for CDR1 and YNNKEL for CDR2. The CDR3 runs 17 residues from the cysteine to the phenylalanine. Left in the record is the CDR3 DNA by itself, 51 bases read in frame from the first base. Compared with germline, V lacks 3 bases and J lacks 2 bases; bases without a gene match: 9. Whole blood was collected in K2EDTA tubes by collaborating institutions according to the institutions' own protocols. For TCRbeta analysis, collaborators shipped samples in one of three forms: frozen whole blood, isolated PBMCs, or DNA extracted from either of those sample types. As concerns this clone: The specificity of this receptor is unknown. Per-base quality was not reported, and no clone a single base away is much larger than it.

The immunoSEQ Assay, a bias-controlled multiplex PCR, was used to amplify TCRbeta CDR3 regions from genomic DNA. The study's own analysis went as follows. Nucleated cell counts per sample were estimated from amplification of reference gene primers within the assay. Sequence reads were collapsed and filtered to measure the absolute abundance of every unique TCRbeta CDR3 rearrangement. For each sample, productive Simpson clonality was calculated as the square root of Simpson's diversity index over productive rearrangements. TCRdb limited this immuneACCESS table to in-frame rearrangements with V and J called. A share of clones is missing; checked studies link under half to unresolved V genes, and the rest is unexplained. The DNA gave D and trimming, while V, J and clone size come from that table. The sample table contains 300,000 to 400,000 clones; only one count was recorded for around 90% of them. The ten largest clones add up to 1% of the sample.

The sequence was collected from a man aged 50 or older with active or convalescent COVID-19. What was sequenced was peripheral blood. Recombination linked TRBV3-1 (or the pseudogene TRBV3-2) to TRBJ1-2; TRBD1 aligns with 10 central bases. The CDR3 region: CASSQRQPGQGNYGYTF. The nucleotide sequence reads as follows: TGTGCCAGCAGCCAGAGGCAACCGGGACAGGGGAACTATGGCTACACCTTC.